These 7 T cell receptor beta chains originate from one sample sequenced in a study of beta chain features in type 1 diabetes. Their antigen targets remain unknown. Isolated RNA was reverse transcribed in full, so expressed TCRB transcripts were sequenced. Generated by immunoSEQ multiplex PCR, the TCRdb table keeps only in-frame clones and is missing some. The data show some 250,000 clones, approximately 10% seen once. Whole-study results and caveats: Shorter TCRB CDR3s, moderately but significantly so, were found in Type 1 diabetes patients in all four CD4+ subsets.

Sequencing was carried out using naive CD4+ T cells from blood. The origin of the receptors is a man in his thirties or forties with type 1 diabetes.

The chain is built from TRBV7-9 and TRBJ1-2, with D possibly TRBD1 on 5 matching bases. The CDR3 is 14 residues long. Germline CDR1 is SEHNR and CDR2 is FQNEAQ (reference sequence). V lost 5 bases, J lost 8 bases, and 18 bases lay in between. CDR3 in DNA: TGTGCCAGCAGCATCCTCCAGCAGGGTGAAGGCTACACCTTC. This sequence encodes CASSILQQGEGYTF.

Note on this clone: The germline gene is not matched at one end of the junction; a read error may be the cause. The chain links TRBV7-7 to TRBJ2-3; weak D call: TRBD1 (6 bases). In germline, CDR1 is SSHAT, CDR2 FNYEAQ (reference sequence). The CDR3 contains 15 residues. CDR3 sequence (DNA): TGTGCTAGCAGCTTAGGGCAGGGGAGCACAGATACGCAGTATTTT. It is translated as CASSLGQGSTDTQYF.

This clone turned up a few times. The rearrangement uses TRBV10-3 and TRBJ2-5; D is unresolved. From germline, CDR1 is ENHRY and CDR2 SYGVKD. V gave up 0 bases and J gave up 7 bases, with 12 bases separating them. The CDR3 consists of 14 residues. CDR3 residues: CAISESTSSGTQYF. DNA of the CDR3: TGTGCCATCAGTGAGTCGACCAGCTCAGGGACCCAGTACTTC.

This clone was counted a few times. This chain links TRBV6-5 with TRBJ1-2; 10 nucleotides line up with TRBD1. Trimming removed 8 bases from V and 8 bases from J; junction bases left unmatched: 11. CDR1 MNHEY and CDR2 SVGAGI come from the germline V gene. The CDR3 totals 14 residues. The CDR3 nucleotides are TGTGCCAGCGGCTCGGGGACAGGGGTCAGGGGCTACACCTTC. Its protein is CASGSGTGVRGYTF.

The table lists this clone with a few counts. Other DNA sequences in the same sample also yield this CDR3. J is TRBJ2-5 and V is TRBV29-1; D is perhaps TRBD2 (6 bases). CDR3 length equals 12 residues. Looked up from germline, CDR1 is SQVTM and CDR2 is ANQGSEA. V shed 3 bases and J shed 3 bases, with 8 bases lying between them. The DNA of the CDR3 is TGCAGCGTTGACGGGGGTGAAGAGACCCAGTACTTC. This gives the protein CSVDGGEETQYF.

This clone was counted only a few times. The J gene is TRBJ1-2, the V gene TRBV20-1; D possibly corresponds to TRBD1 (6 bases). V shed 5 bases and J shed 6 bases, with 10 bases lying between them. The CDR3 is 11 amino acids. Germline V CDR1 and CDR2: DFQATT, SNEGSKA (reference sequence). The CDR3 bases are TGCAGTGCTCCGAGGACAGATGGCTACACCTTC. Translated, it gives CSAPRTDGYTF.

The chain combines TRBV10-3 with TRBJ2-5; 8 bases are a match to TRBD1. The germline V gene encodes CDR1 ENHRY and CDR2 SYGVKD. The ends lost 10 bases at V and 2 bases at J; junction bases unmatched: 3. This CDR3 has 12 residues. In DNA, the CDR3 is TGTGCCAGCAGGACAGGGCAAGAGACCCAGTACTTC. It codes for CASRTGQETQYF.